These 9 T cell receptor beta chains came from one sample sequenced in a study of monozygotic twins with inflammatory bowel disease. Reprocessing the 5' RACE reads, TCRdb reports a single entry for every CDR3 protein and omits DNA. Its clone listing holds approximately 420,000 distinct CDR3 sequences. The sequencing sample was made of blood. The receptors stem from a human donor with ulcerative colitis or Crohn's disease, or a healthy co-twin of an affected twin (not recorded which).

This chain joins TRBV12-3 or TRBV12-4 and TRBJ2-1; as DNA is missing, the TRBD2 call by TCRdb cannot be tested. There are 12 residues in the CDR3. The CDR3 here is CASSRKRDEQFF.

V is TRBV6-5 and J is TRBJ1-5; the D call from TCRdb, TRBD1, cannot be confirmed without DNA. Germline V gene lookup returns CDR1 MNHEY and CDR2 SVGAGI. The CDR3 is 16 residues long. This CDR3 is CASSSDRRGGNQPQHF.

The chain links TRBV29-1 to TRBJ2-3; the D gene TCRdb calls, TRBD1, cannot be checked with no DNA. The CDR3 length is 14 residues. Germline values: CDR1 SQVTM, CDR2 ANQGSEA. CDR3 in amino acids: CSVALMGGTDTQYF.

The rearrangement joins TRBV3-1 to TRBJ2-7; as DNA is missing, the TRBD2 call by TCRdb cannot be tested. The CDR3 extends over 14 amino acids. Germline CDR1 LGHDT, CDR2 YNNKEL (reference sequence). The chain's CDR3 is CASSFSGSIYEQYF.

V usage is TRBV6-6 and J usage is TRBJ2-7; TCRdb picks TRBD1, but there is no DNA to check that call. CDR3 length equals 13 residues. The V gene's germline CDR1 is MNHNY and CDR2 SVGAGI (reference sequence). This chain's CDR3 is CASIGQGFYEQYF.

The V gene is TRBV12-3 or TRBV12-4, the J gene TRBJ2-7; TCRdb's D call of TRBD2 is untestable without DNA. This CDR3 comprises 15 residues. CDR3 region: CASSLNPTSGYEQYF.

This chain joins TRBV5-1 and TRBJ2-2; without DNA, the TCRdb call of TRBD2 cannot be checked. The CDR3 totals 15 residues. The germline V gene encodes CDR1 SGHRS and CDR2 YFSETQ. CDR3 residues: CASSFTAGGTGELFF.

V is TRBV20-1 and J is TRBJ2-2; lacking DNA, the TRBD1 call made by TCRdb goes unchecked. The CDR3 spans 15 residues. From germline, CDR1 is DFQATT and CDR2 SNEGSKA (reference sequence). CDR3 sequence reads: CSARRQGANTGELFF.

The chain combines TRBV7-2 with TRBJ1-6; the D call from TCRdb, TRBD1, cannot be confirmed without DNA. The CDR3 runs 16 residues. Germline V gene sequence: CDR1 SGHTA, CDR2 FQGNSA. CDR3 sequence reads: CASSLDLGQGTSPLHF.